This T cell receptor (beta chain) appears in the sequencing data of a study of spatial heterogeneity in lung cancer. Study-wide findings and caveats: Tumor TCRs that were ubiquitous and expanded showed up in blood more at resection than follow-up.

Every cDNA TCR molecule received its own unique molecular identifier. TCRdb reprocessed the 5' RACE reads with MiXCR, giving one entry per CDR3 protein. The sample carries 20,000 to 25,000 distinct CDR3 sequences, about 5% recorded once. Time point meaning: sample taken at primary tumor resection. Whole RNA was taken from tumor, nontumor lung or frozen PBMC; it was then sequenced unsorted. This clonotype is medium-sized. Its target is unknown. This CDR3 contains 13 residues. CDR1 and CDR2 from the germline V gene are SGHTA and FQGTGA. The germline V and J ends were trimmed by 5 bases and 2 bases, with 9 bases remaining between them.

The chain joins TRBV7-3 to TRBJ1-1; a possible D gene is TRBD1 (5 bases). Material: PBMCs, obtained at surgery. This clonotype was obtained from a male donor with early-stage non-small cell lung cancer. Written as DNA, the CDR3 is TGTGCCAGCAGCACCCAGGGCAACACTGAAGCTTTCTTT. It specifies CASSTQGNTEAFF. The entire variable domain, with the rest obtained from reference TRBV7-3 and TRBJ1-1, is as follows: GAGVSQTPSNKVTEKGKYVELRCDPISGHTALYWYRQSLGQGPEFLIYFQGTGAADDSGLPNDRFFAVRPEGSVSTLKIQRTERGDSAVYLCASSTQGNTEAFFGQGTRLTVV.